Below are 27 T cell receptor beta chains sequenced from a single sample in a study of CD8 T cells in ankylosing spondylitis. TCRdb re-called the 5' RACE reads through MiXCR, storing one row per CDR3 protein. The sample lists about 64,000 distinct CDR3 sequences, 6% to 8% occurring once. The material sequenced was synovial fluid, either unsorted or a sorted T cell fraction (not recorded which). These receptors were collected from a male donor with ankylosing spondylitis.

The rearrangement links TRBV4-3 to TRBJ1-3; D gene uncertain. This CDR3 contains 15 residues. Trimming stripped 4 bases from V and 2 bases from J, with 12 bases between. CDR1 is LGHNA and CDR2 is YSLEER in the germline V gene. The DNA of the CDR3 is TGCGCCAGCAGCCGAGGACTGGGGACTGGAAACACCATATATTTT. It is translated as CASSRGLGTGNTIYF.

This clonotype was seen ten or more times. The rearrangement links TRBV7-8 to TRBJ2-1; TRBD2 aligns across 11 bases. The CDR3 sequence is 16 residues long. Germline values: CDR1 SGHVS, CDR2 FQNEAQ. Trimming took 5 bases from V and 9 from J; bases not matched to a gene: 12. This chain's CDR3 is CASSRLPLAGAPEQFF. For the CDR3, the DNA is TGTGCCAGCAGCCGATTACCACTAGCGGGAGCGCCTGAGCAGTTCTTC. Full variable domain (outside the CDR3, taken from reference TRBV7-8 and TRBJ2-1): GAGVSQSPRYKVAKRGQDVALRCDPISGHVSLFWYQQALGQGPEFLTYFQNEAQLDKSGLPSDRFFAERPEGSVSTLKIQRTQQEDSAVYLCASSRLPLAGAPEQFFGPGTRLTVL.

This clonotype was detected many times. As DNA, the CDR3 is TGCAGCGTAACCCCCATCGGGAGTTGGACAGATACGCAGTATTTT. Its protein product is CSVTPIGSWTDTQYF. This chain links TRBV29-1 with TRBJ2-3; perhaps TRBD2 as D (6 bases). V lost 6 bases and J lost 3, with 19 bases in between. This CDR3 is 15 amino acids long. Germline-derived CDR1 and CDR2 are SQVTM and ANQGSEA.

The rearrangement uses TRBV18 and TRBJ1-1; 7 bases line up with TRBD1. The CDR3 is 15 amino acids. The ends lost 1 base at V and 1 base at J; junction bases unmatched: 3. Germline V lookup: CDR1 KGHSH, CDR2 LQKENI. CDR3 DNA: TGTGCCAGCTCACCACAGGGGGCTAAGAACACTGAAGCTTTCTTT. Amino acid sequence: CASSPQGAKNTEAFF.

By share, this clonotype ranks as medium-sized. This chain joins TRBV20-1 and TRBJ2-7, with D hard to call. The CDR3 spans 13 residues. CDR1 and CDR2 from the germline V gene are DFQATT and SNEGSKA (reference sequence). Trimming cost V 5 bases and J 0 bases, with 11 bases left between them. The CDR3 coding sequence is TGCAGTGCTGCCCCTCCCGACTCCTACGAGCAGTACTTC. Protein: CSAAPPDSYEQYF.

There are many counts of this clonotype. The V gene is TRBV15, the J gene TRBJ1-1; TRBD1 matches at 8 bases. The J segment lost 4 bases and the V segment lost 0 bases, leaving 4 bases of the junction unmatched. Per the germline V gene, CDR1 is LNHNV and CDR2 is YYDKDF (reference sequence). The CDR3 has 15 residues. CDR3: CATSRDIGTGTEAFF. Here the CDR3 DNA reads TGTGCCACCAGCAGAGATATAGGGACAGGCACTGAAGCTTTCTTT.

Ten or more counts support this clonotype. V and J are TRBV4-3 and TRBJ2-3, with a weak D call TRBD2 (6 bases). CDR1 and CDR2 from the germline V gene are LGHNA and YSLEER. The V end lost 4 bases, the J end lost 5 bases, and 22 bases lay between the germline ends. The CDR3 length is 17 residues. The CDR3 sequence: CASSRGVAEPREDTQYF. In DNA form, the CDR3 reads TGCGCCAGCAGCCGCGGGGTAGCGGAACCGCGAGAAGATACGCAGTATTTT.

This chain uses TRBV2 with TRBJ2-3; 8 bases map to TRBD1. CDR1 and CDR2 from the germline V gene are SNHLY and FYNNEI. The CDR3 is 15 residues long. The junction had 6 bases not matched to a gene; V was cut back by 2 bases and J by 5 bases. The CDR3 coding sequence is TGTGCCAGCAGTGAAAACAGGGGGGTCGGAGATACGCAGTATTTT. It codes for CASSENRGVGDTQYF.

This clonotype has a count of ten or more. J is TRBJ1-5 and V is TRBV7-3, with 7 bases aligning to TRBD1. Germline V gene sequence: CDR1 SGHTA, CDR2 FQGTGA. The CDR3 has 13 amino acids. V was clipped by 5 bases and J by 5 bases; unmatched bases: 3. CDR3 protein: CASSADRHQPQHF. In DNA, the CDR3 is TGTGCCAGCAGCGCGGACAGGCATCAGCCCCAGCATTTT. Full variable domain (outside the CDR3, taken from reference TRBV7-3 and TRBJ1-5): GAGVSQTPSNKVTEKGKYVELRCDPISGHTALYWYRQSLGQGPEFLIYFQGTGAADDSGLPNDRFFAVRPEGSVSTLKIQRTERGDSAVYLCASSADRHQPQHFGDGTRLSIL.

There are a few counts of this clonotype. The chain carries TRBV15 and TRBJ2-7, with no clear D. V lost 3 bases to trimming and J lost 1 base, with 16 bases between them. This CDR3 is built from 16 residues. From germline, CDR1 is LNHNV and CDR2 YYDKDF (reference sequence). CDR3 DNA: TGTGCCACCAGCAGCCCCCGGAAAGCAGGATCCTACGAGCAGTACTTC. Residues: CATSSPRKAGSYEQYF.

This clonotype was picked up a small number of times. The chain combines TRBV11-3 with TRBJ2-7, with TRBD2 matching 13 bases. Per the germline V gene, CDR1 is SGHNT and CDR2 is YENEEA. Trimming removed 10 bases from V and 3 bases from J; junction bases left unmatched: 3. This CDR3 spans 13 amino acids. CDR3 nucleotide sequence: TGTGCCACCGGGACTAGCGGGATCTACGAGCAGTACTTC. This gives the protein CATGTSGIYEQYF.

This clonotype was recorded a few times. The chain carries TRBV18 and TRBJ2-7; D uncertain. V was trimmed by 6 bases and J by 0 bases, leaving 12 bases between them. The CDR3 is 14 residues long. CDR1 is KGHSH and CDR2 is LQKENI in the germline V gene. As DNA, the CDR3 is TGTGCCAGCTCCCCTAGGACCGCCTCCTACGAGCAGTACTTC. Protein sequence: CASSPRTASYEQYF. Full variable domain (rest looked up from reference TRBV18 and TRBJ2-7): NAGVMQNPRHLVRRRGQEARLRCSPMKGHSHVYWYRQLPEEGLKFMVYLQKENIIDESGMPKERFSAEFPKEGPSILRIQQVVRGDSAAYFCASSPRTASYEQYFGPGTRLTVT.

This clonotype was found many times. V usage is TRBV7-8 and J usage is TRBJ1-1, with 9 bases lining up with TRBD1. This CDR3 spans 15 amino acids. Trimming cost V 5 bases and J 3 bases; bases outside gene matches: 7. Germline V gives CDR1 SGHVS, CDR2 FQNEAQ. The CDR3 is CASSPRTGEDTEAFF. The CDR3 DNA reads as TGTGCCAGCAGCCCACGGACAGGGGAAGACACTGAAGCTTTCTTT.

This sequence joins TRBV20-1 and TRBJ2-5; D may be TRBD1 or TRBD2 (5 bases each). Germline CDR1 DFQATT, CDR2 SNEGSKA (reference sequence). Trimming took 6 bases from V and 7 from J, leaving 15 bases between them. The CDR3 loop spans 12 amino acids. For the CDR3, the DNA is TGCAGTGCGACGAGGATAGGGACGACCCAGTACTTC. Residues: CSATRIGTTQYF.

The chain joins TRBV30 to TRBJ2-5; D may be TRBD1 (5 bases). Germline CDR1 reads GTSNPN; CDR2 reads SVGIG (reference sequence). V lost 5 bases and J lost 5, with 15 bases in between. The CDR3 loop spans 13 amino acids. CDR3 sequence reads: CAWGRGQSETQYF. The CDR3 coding sequence is TGTGCCTGGGGTAGAGGACAAAGTGAGACCCAGTACTTC.

This clonotype was detected ten times or more. The chain recombines TRBV10-3 with TRBJ2-7; 9 bases align to TRBD1. This CDR3 spans 13 amino acids. V lost 10 bases and J lost 5; bases outside the gene matches: 9. Germline CDR1 and CDR2: ENHRY and SYGVKD. CDR3 DNA: TGTGCCAACCGACAGGGGGAAAACCACGAGCAGTACTTC. This gives the protein CANRQGENHEQYF.

This clonotype has at least ten counts. V gene TRBV29-1 combines with J gene TRBJ2-3; D might be TRBD2 (7 bases). CDR3 length: 14 amino acids. CDR1 is SQVTM, CDR2 ANQGSEA, per germline. V shed 7 bases and J shed 5 bases, with 19 bases lying between them. The DNA for the CDR3 is TGCAGCGCCCGAGGCGGGGGCTGGGGAGATACGCAGTATTTT. This gives the protein CSARGGGWGDTQYF.

This clonotype has ten or more counts. The V and J genes are TRBV5-1 and TRBJ1-3; perhaps TRBD1 as D (6 bases). The CDR3 contains 18 residues. The V gene's germline CDR1 is SGHRS and CDR2 YFSETQ. Trimming left V 2 bases short and J 2 bases short, with 20 bases between. The CDR3 DNA reads as TGCGCCAGCAGCTTACCAACCTCAGGGGCGGAGGCTGGAAACACCATATATTTT. Translating gives CASSLPTSGAEAGNTIYF.

V is TRBV6-1 and J is TRBJ2-7; D is unresolved. This CDR3 region has 13 residues. The germline V gene encodes CDR1 MNHNS and CDR2 SASEGT. V lost 8 bases to trimming and J lost 5 bases, with 16 bases between them. As DNA, the CDR3 is TGTGCCAGCCACCCTATGCTTGGGGACGAGCAGTACTTC. Its translation: CASHPMLGDEQYF.

The J gene is TRBJ2-1, the V gene TRBV29-1, with D tentatively TRBD2 (5 bases). Germline CDR1 and CDR2: SQVTM and ANQGSEA. The ends were cut back, 2 bases at V and 3 bases at J, with 8 bases in the middle. The CDR3 contains 13 residues. CDR3 nucleotides: TGCAGCGTTGAAACTACTAGCTACAATGAGCAGTTCTTC. Translating gives CSVETTSYNEQFF.

The table lists this clonotype with many counts. The chain carries TRBV6-1 and TRBJ2-3; D gene unclear. CDR1 and CDR2 (germline): MNHNS, SASEGT. The V and J ends lost 5 bases and 5 bases respectively, with 8 bases between them. The CDR3 extends over 12 amino acids. CDR3 nucleotide sequence: TGTGCCAGCAGTACCTATGGAGATACGCAGTATTTT. Residues: CASSTYGDTQYF.

Details on this clonotype: Being one base from a much bigger clone, this may be a read error. V usage is TRBV28 and J usage is TRBJ2-7; 8 nucleotides line up with TRBD1. Germline values: CDR1 MDHEN, CDR2 SYDVKM. This CDR3 has 12 residues. V was pared by 7 bases and J by 8 bases, with 7 bases of the junction left unmatched. CDR3 DNA: TGTGCCAGCAACGGACAGGGAGCCAAGCAGTACTTC. Translated, it gives CASNGQGAKQYF.

This clonotype has more than one count but fewer than ten. V usage is TRBV5-1 and J usage is TRBJ2-2; no clear D. V was trimmed by 1 base and J by 4 bases, leaving 14 bases between them. The CDR3 consists of 16 residues. In germline, CDR1 is SGHRS, CDR2 YFSETQ. CDR3 bases: TGCGCCAGCAGCTTGTCTCTGGCGGACGGCACCGGGGAGCTGTTTTTT. It codes for CASSLSLADGTGELFF.

The CDR3 protein is CASSFSDFGEQYF. The CDR3 DNA follows: TGTGCCAGCAGTTTTAGTGATTTTGGCGAGCAGTACTTC. The V call is TRBV12-3 or TRBV12-4, the J call TRBJ2-7; no definite D call. Trimming removed 3 bases from V and 6 bases from J, with 12 bases in between. This CDR3 is 13 amino acids long.

This clonotype was seen many times. This sequence joins TRBV3-1 and TRBJ1-1; D is uncertain. The CDR3 consists of 14 residues. Germline V gene sequence: CDR1 LGHDT, CDR2 YNNKEL (reference sequence). Trimming removed 3 bases from V and 5 bases from J, with 13 bases in between. CDR3 bases: TGTGCCAGCAGCCACGAAGGGATGGGGACTGAAGCTTTCTTT. Translation: CASSHEGMGTEAFF.

This clonotype was picked up many times. The V gene is TRBV20-1, the J gene TRBJ2-2; 11 bases map to TRBD2. Germline V gives CDR1 DFQATT, CDR2 SNEGSKA (reference sequence). This CDR3 has 16 amino acids. The ends lost 2 bases at V and 5 bases at J; junction bases unmatched: 7. The CDR3 protein is CSARNPTSGTTGELFF. The DNA for the CDR3 is TGCAGTGCTAGAAACCCGACTAGCGGGACGACCGGGGAGCTGTTTTTT.

This clonotype was counted at least ten times. The V gene is TRBV29-1, the J gene TRBJ2-3, with 7 positions matching TRBD2. The length of the CDR3 is 12 residues. Germline lookup yields CDR1 SQVTM and CDR2 ANQGSEA. V trimming: 7 bases; J trimming: 8 bases; junction bases outside the gene matches: 9. The CDR3 loop is CSGGEGQATQYF. As DNA, the CDR3 is TGCAGCGGGGGGGAGGGCCAGGCTACGCAGTATTTT.